Below are 28 T cell receptor beta chains sequenced from a single sample in a study of T cells in localized non-small cell lung cancer (dated by TCRdb to about 2020). The library was built by means of the immunoSEQ multiplex PCR assay. TCRdb limited this immuneACCESS table to in-frame rearrangements with V and J called. A share of clones is missing; checked studies link under half to unresolved V genes, and the rest is unexplained. The sample table lists 20,000 to 30,000 clones, over 75% of them with a count of one. The top ten clones comprise roughly 6% of the sample. Specimen: PBMCs, collected before any cancer treatment. The receptors derive from a man between 40 and 70 years old with stage II lung adenocarcinoma.

The chain carries TRBV2 and TRBJ2-7, with 15 bases identical to TRBD2. CDR1 and CDR2 (germline): SNHLY, FYNNEI. This CDR3 comprises 13 residues. The J segment lost 6 bases and the V segment lost 8 bases, leaving 2 bases of the junction unmatched. The CDR3 protein is CASVGLAGGEQYF. Written as DNA, the CDR3 is TGTGCCAGCGTGGGACTAGCGGGAGGCGAGCAGTACTTC.

V is TRBV7-9 and J is TRBJ1-4; 8 nucleotides line up with TRBD1. The J segment lost 5 bases and the V segment lost 5 bases, leaving 7 bases of the junction unmatched. CDR3 size: 15 residues. In germline, CDR1 is SEHNR, CDR2 FQNEAQ (reference sequence). CDR3 DNA: TGTGCCAGCAGCCCCGGGGACAGGTTAAATGAAAAACTGTTTTTT. Its protein is CASSPGDRLNEKLFF.

This chain uses TRBV30 with TRBJ2-1; D is possibly TRBD1 or TRBD2 (5 bases each). The CDR3 runs to 14 residues. The germline CDR1 and CDR2 sequences are GTSNPN and SVGIG (reference sequence). V gave up 0 bases and J gave up 8 bases, with 14 bases separating them. CDR3 coding DNA: TGTGCCTGGAGTGTTGGTGGGGGTCGCGATGAGCAGTTCTTC. Protein product: CAWSVGGGRDEQFF.

This chain joins TRBV5-1 and TRBJ2-7; 14 bases align to TRBD2. Germline CDR1 and CDR2: SGHRS and YFSETQ. The V gene end was trimmed by 3 bases and the J gene end by 6 bases; junction bases not matched to a gene: 5. The CDR3 sequence is 15 residues long. This CDR3 is CASSSGTSGSAEQYF. The CDR3 nucleotides read TGCGCCAGCAGCTCAGGGACTAGCGGGAGTGCCGAGCAGTACTTC.

J is TRBJ2-3 and V is TRBV4-2; 9 bases align to TRBD2. Trimming took 0 bases from V and 1 from J; bases not matched to a gene: 5. In germline, CDR1 is LGHNA, CDR2 YNFKEQ. CDR3 length: 17 amino acids. The CDR3 is CASSQEASGVGTDTQYF. The CDR3 DNA is TGTGCCAGCAGCCAAGAGGCTAGCGGGGTAGGCACAGATACGCAGTATTTT.

The chain combines TRBV7-9 with TRBJ1-1, with D unclear. V lost 1 base, J lost 4 bases, and 7 bases lay in between. In germline, CDR1 is SEHNR, CDR2 FQNEAQ (reference sequence). The CDR3 length is 13 residues. CDR3 amino acids: CASSLDPRTEAFF. For the CDR3, the DNA is TGTGCCAGCAGCTTAGACCCTCGCACTGAAGCTTTCTTT.

The V call is TRBV29-1, the J call TRBJ2-1; 7 positions match TRBD2. Germline V gene data show CDR1 as SQVTM and CDR2 as ANQGSEA. Trimming cost V 5 bases and J 6 bases; bases outside gene matches: 4. There are 12 residues in the CDR3. CDR3 residues: CSVISGGNEQFF. The CDR3 bases are TGCAGCGTTATTTCGGGGGGCAATGAGCAGTTCTTC.

Worth noting for this clone: The same CDR3 is also encoded by other DNA sequences in this sample. The V and J genes are TRBV7-9 and TRBJ2-7; 7 nucleotides line up with TRBD1. The trim removed 4 bases at V and 5 bases at J, leaving 5 bases unmatched. Germline V lookup: CDR1 SEHNR, CDR2 FQNEAQ (reference sequence). The CDR3 loop spans 13 amino acids. The CDR3 spells CASSSRQGHEQYF. The DNA of the CDR3 is TGTGCCAGCAGCTCTCGACAGGGCCACGAGCAGTACTTC. Full variable domain (remainder filled in from reference TRBV7-9 and TRBJ2-7): DTGVSQNPRHKITKRGQNVTFRCDPISEHNRLYWYRQTLGQGPEFLTYFQNEAQLEKSRLLSDRFSAERPKGSFSTLEIQRTEQGDSAMYLCASSSRQGHEQYFGPGTRLTVT.

The chain links TRBV11-2 to TRBJ1-4; possibly TRBD1 for D (5 bases). Germline CDR1 SGHAT, CDR2 FQNNGV. The CDR3 sequence is 14 residues long. The ends were cut back, 3 bases at V and 8 bases at J, with 13 bases in the middle. This chain's CDR3 is CASSLTDPGEKLFF. DNA for the CDR3: TGTGCCAGCAGCTTGACAGACCCGGGGGAAAAACTGTTTTTT.

The rearrangement links TRBV5-5 to TRBJ1-6, with no clear D. V was pared by 0 bases and J by 7 bases, with 11 bases between. CDR1 and CDR2 from the germline V gene are SGHKS and YYEKEE (reference sequence). The length of the CDR3 is 15 residues. The CDR3 loop reads CASSLGPAANSPLHF. The CDR3 coding sequence is TGTGCCAGCAGCTTGGGCCCGGCGGCGAATTCACCCCTCCACTTT.

The V gene is TRBV14, the J gene TRBJ1-6; D not resolved. Germline V gene lookup returns CDR1 SGHDN and CDR2 FVKESK. Trimming stripped 0 bases from V and 0 bases from J, with 15 bases between. The CDR3 runs 19 residues. The CDR3 is CASSQDGKGFSSYNSPLHF. CDR3 bases: TGTGCCAGCAGCCAAGATGGAAAGGGTTTTAGCTCCTATAATTCACCCCTCCACTTT.

This clone was seen once. The chain uses TRBV25-1 and TRBJ1-2; no reliable D call. Germline-derived CDR1 and CDR2 are MGHDK and SYGVNS. The V end was cut by 4 bases, the J end by 3 bases, with 6 bases between. The CDR3 length is 12 residues. CDR3 nucleotides: TGTGCCAGCAGTGGGGCGGACTATGGCTACACCTTC. Amino acid sequence: CASSGADYGYTF.

The chain has TRBV19 and TRBJ2-7, with TRBD1 matching over 9 bases. J lost 3 bases, V lost 6 bases, and 12 bases had no gene match. Germline assignment: CDR1 LNHDA and CDR2 SQIVND (reference sequence). This CDR3 spans 16 amino acids. The CDR3 loop is CASSPGRTGVFYEQYF. The CDR3 region has the DNA TGTGCCAGTAGCCCCGGGCGGACAGGGGTCTTCTACGAGCAGTACTTC.

V gene TRBV7-9 combines with J gene TRBJ1-1; 7 nucleotides agree with TRBD1. The ends lost 5 bases at V and 5 bases at J; junction bases unmatched: 23. There are 19 residues in the CDR3. In germline, CDR1 is SEHNR, CDR2 FQNEAQ (reference sequence). The CDR3, as DNA: TGTGCCAGCAGCAAAAGCTACCCCCCAGGGGGTTATGTGTGGACTGAAGCTTTCTTT. Translation gives CASSKSYPPGGYVWTEAFF.

This clone was detected a few times. This chain uses TRBV5-4 with TRBJ1-2; the D gene is possibly TRBD1 (6 bases). The CDR3 is 14 amino acids. Deletions cut 2 bases from V and 4 bases from J, with 12 bases between. Germline V gene data show CDR1 as SGHNT and CDR2 as YYREEE (reference sequence). The CDR3 nucleotides read TGTGCCAGCAGCTTTTCAGGGGTATCCTATGGCTACACCTTC. Translation: CASSFSGVSYGYTF.

The rearrangement uses TRBV7-4 and TRBJ2-7; possible D gene TRBD2, 6 bases. CDR3 length: 13 amino acids. The V end was cut by 1 base, the J end by 6 bases, with 10 bases between. Germline-derived CDR1 and CDR2 are SGHVT and SQSDAQ. The CDR3: CASSLGEEGEQYF. CDR3 coding DNA: TGTGCCAGCAGCTTAGGGGAGGAGGGCGAGCAGTACTTC.

The rearrangement uses TRBV5-1 and TRBJ2-5; 7 nucleotides align to TRBD2. From germline, CDR1 is SGHRS and CDR2 YFSETQ. V was pared by 5 bases and J by 1 base, with 8 bases of the junction left unmatched. The CDR3 consists of 15 residues. CDR3 nucleotides: TGCGCCAGCAGTGGGGGGAGGGTCTCCCAAGAGACCCAGTACTTC. This codes for CASSGGRVSQETQYF.

CDR3 residues: CATARSSADYEQYF. The CDR3 coding sequence is TGTGCCACTGCTCGTTCTAGCGCAGACTACGAGCAGTACTTC. The rearrangement uses TRBV2 and TRBJ2-7; D may be TRBD2 (6 bases). The V gene lost 10 bases and the J gene lost 3 bases, with 19 bases spanning the gap. This CDR3 has 14 amino acids. Germline CDR1 SNHLY, CDR2 FYNNEI.

The sample holds one count of this clone. The chain combines TRBV27 with TRBJ1-2, with D possibly TRBD1 on 5 matching bases. CDR3 length equals 15 residues. V was shortened by 6 bases and J by 8 bases, with 22 bases between the two germline ends. Looked up from germline, CDR1 is MNHEY and CDR2 is SMNVEV (reference sequence). Written as DNA, the CDR3 is TGTGCCAGCAGACGGGACCGGGTCTCCCCATACGGCTACACCTTC. It codes for CASRRDRVSPYGYTF.

This clone was seen only a few times. V usage is TRBV9 and J usage is TRBJ2-1, with unresolved D. The CDR3 length is 13 residues. Looked up from germline, CDR1 is SGDLS and CDR2 is YYNGEE. Trimming cost V 4 bases and J 9 bases, with 14 bases left between them. In DNA form, the CDR3 reads TGTGCCAGCAGCCCCGGGCCTCCAAGTGAGCAGTTCTTC. It codes for CASSPGPPSEQFF.

This clone occurred once. The rearrangement joins TRBV11-2 to TRBJ2-3; 8 bases align to TRBD1. The V segment lost 1 base and the J segment 1 base; nucleotides outside the gene matches: 10. The V gene's germline CDR1 is SGHAT and CDR2 FQNNGV. The length of the CDR3 is 18 residues. CDR3 nucleotides: TGTGCCAGCAGCTTAGTCCTTCAGGGGGCCGTCGGCACAGATACGCAGTATTTT. Translated, it gives CASSLVLQGAVGTDTQYF.

CDR3 in DNA: TGTGCCAGCAGCTTAGGCGGCACAGGGACTGGAAACACCATATATTTT. It encodes CASSLGGTGTGNTIYF. This chain joins TRBV7-2 and TRBJ1-3, with a possible D match to TRBD1 (6 bases). Germline CDR1 SGHTA, CDR2 FQGNSA. Between the trimmed V and J ends, which lost 1 base and 2 bases, there was a span of 12 bases. This CDR3 spans 16 amino acids.

This rearrangement joins TRBV7-2 to TRBJ2-5, with D uncertain. Germline CDR1 reads SGHTA; CDR2 reads FQGNSA. Trimming left V 1 base short and J 0 bases short, with 0 bases between. The CDR3 contains 12 residues. The CDR3 spells CASSLDQETQYF. The CDR3 bases are TGTGCCAGCAGCTTAGACCAAGAGACCCAGTACTTC.

This clone appeared once. J is TRBJ1-3 and V is TRBV25-1; D not certain. V was cut by 2 bases and J by 5 bases, with 10 bases left in between. This CDR3 region has 14 residues. Germline V gene sequence: CDR1 MGHDK, CDR2 SYGVNS. The CDR3 reads CASSEPTSRNTIYF. The CDR3 nucleotides read TGTGCCAGCAGTGAACCGACAAGTCGAAACACCATATATTTT.

This clone turned up a few times. The V and J genes are TRBV29-1 and TRBJ2-1, with D maybe TRBD2 (6 bases). This CDR3 is 13 amino acids long. V dropped 7 bases and J dropped 9 bases, with 19 bases sitting between them. Germline V gene data show CDR1 as SQVTM and CDR2 as ANQGSEA. The DNA of the CDR3 is TGCAGCGAGGGACTTGGGGGAGTTGGTGAGCAGTTCTTC. It codes for CSEGLGGVGEQFF.

The chain links TRBV6-1 to TRBJ2-2; possibly TRBD2 for D (5 bases). CDR3 length equals 14 residues. V gave up 7 bases and J gave up 7 bases, with 16 bases separating them. Germline V gene lookup returns CDR1 MNHNS and CDR2 SASEGT. The CDR3 DNA sequence: TGTGCCAGCACCCCTTTGGCTAGCTACGGGGAGCTGTTTTTT. Amino acid sequence: CASTPLASYGELFF.

This chain uses TRBV7-2 with TRBJ1-1, with D perhaps matching TRBD1 (6 bases). From germline, CDR1 is SGHTA and CDR2 FQGNSA. The CDR3 loop spans 14 amino acids. Trimming left V 5 bases short and J 5 bases short, with 15 bases between. CDR3 residues: CASSTYRVGTEAFF. DNA for the CDR3: TGTGCCAGCAGCACCTACAGGGTAGGGACTGAAGCTTTCTTT.

The chain uses TRBV20-1 and TRBJ2-5; D ambiguous. The V end was cut by 0 bases, the J end by 5 bases, with 4 bases between. Germline V gene lookup returns CDR1 DFQATT and CDR2 SNEGSKA (reference sequence). This CDR3 contains 11 residues. CDR3 amino acids: CSAREAETQYF. CDR3 sequence (DNA): TGCAGTGCTAGAGAGGCGGAGACCCAGTACTTC.